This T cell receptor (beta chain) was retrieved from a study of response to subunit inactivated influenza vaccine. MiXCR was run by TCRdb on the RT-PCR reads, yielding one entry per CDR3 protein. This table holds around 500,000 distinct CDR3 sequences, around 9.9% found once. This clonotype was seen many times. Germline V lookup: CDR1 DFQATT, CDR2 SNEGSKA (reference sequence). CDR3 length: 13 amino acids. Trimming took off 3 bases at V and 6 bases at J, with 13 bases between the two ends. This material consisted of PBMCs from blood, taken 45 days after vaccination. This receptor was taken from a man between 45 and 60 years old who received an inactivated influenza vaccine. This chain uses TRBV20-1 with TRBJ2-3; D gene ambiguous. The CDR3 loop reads CSARLLGPDTQYF. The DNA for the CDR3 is TGCAGTGCTAGGTTACTCGGGCCGGATACGCAGTATTTT.